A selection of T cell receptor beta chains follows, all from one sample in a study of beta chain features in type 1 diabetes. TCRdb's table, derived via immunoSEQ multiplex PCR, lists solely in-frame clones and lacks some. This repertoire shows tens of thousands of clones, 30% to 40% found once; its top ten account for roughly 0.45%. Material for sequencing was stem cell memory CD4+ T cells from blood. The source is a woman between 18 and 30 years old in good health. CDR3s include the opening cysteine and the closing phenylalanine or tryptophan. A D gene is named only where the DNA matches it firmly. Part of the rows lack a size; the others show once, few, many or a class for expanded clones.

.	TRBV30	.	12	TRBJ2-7	TGTGCCTGGGGGAAAGGGGGAGACGAGCAGTACTTC	CAWGKGGDEQYF
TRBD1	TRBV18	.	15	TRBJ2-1	TGTGCCAGCTCAAGGAGGGGGACAGGGGCCAATGAGCAGTTCTTC	CASSRRGTGANEQFF
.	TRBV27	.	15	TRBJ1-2	TGTGCCAGCAGGAGAACAGGGACGTTGACCTATGGCTACACCTTC	CASRRTGTLTYGYTF
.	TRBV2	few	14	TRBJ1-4	TGTGCCAGCTCCCGACAAGCAACTAATGAAAAACTGTTTTTT	CASSRQATNEKLFF
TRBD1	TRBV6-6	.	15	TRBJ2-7	TGTGCCAGCAGTCCCGGACAGGGAAGTGTCTACGAGCAGTACTTC	CASSPGQGSVYEQYF
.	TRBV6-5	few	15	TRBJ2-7	TGTGCCAGCAGTTACTCCCCAGGGGCGTCCTACGAGCAGTACTTC	CASSYSPGASYEQYF
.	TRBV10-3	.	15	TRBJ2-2	TGTGCCATCAGTGATGGTCAGTTTCGCACCGGGGAGCTGTTTTTT	CAISDGQFRTGELFF
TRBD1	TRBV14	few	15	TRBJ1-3	TGTGCCAGCAGCCGACAGGGGAGCTCTGGAAACACCATATATTTT	CASSRQGSSGNTIYF
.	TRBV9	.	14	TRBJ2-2	TGTGCCAGCAGCGGGGCCGAGAACACCGGGGAGCTGTTTTTT	CASSGAENTGELFF
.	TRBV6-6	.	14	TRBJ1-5	TGTGCCAGCAGCCTGGGGAGGGGTTACCAGCCCCAGCATTTT	CASSLGRGYQPQHF
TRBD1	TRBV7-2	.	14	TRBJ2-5	TGTGCCAGCAGCTGGGACAGGGGTGAAGAGACCCAGTACTTC	CASSWDRGEETQYF
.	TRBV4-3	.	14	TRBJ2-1	TGCGCCAGCAGCCTGCTTGTGAGGGACACTGAGCAGTTCTTC	CASSLLVRDTEQFF
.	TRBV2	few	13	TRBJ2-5	TGTGCCAGATGGCAGACAGGTGGAGAGACCCAGTACTTC	CARWQTGGETQYF
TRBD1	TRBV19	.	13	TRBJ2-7	TGTGCCAGTAGTAACACAGGGGGCTACGAGCAGTACTTC	CASSNTGGYEQYF
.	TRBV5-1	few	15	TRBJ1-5	TGCGCCAGCAGCTTGGAAGGCAGCGTCAATCAGCCCCAGCATTTT	CASSLEGSVNQPQHF
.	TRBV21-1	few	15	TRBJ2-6	TGTGCCAGCAGCAAGGGGGCCTCTGGGGCCAACGTCCTGACTTTC	CASSKGASGANVLTF
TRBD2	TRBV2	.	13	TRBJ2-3	TGTGCCAGCGGGGGAGGGAGGACAGATACGCAGTATTTT	CASGGGRTDTQYF
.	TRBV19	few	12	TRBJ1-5	TGTGCCAGTAGTATGATCAGACAGCCCCAGCATTTT	CASSMIRQPQHF
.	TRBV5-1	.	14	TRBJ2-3	TGCGCCAGCAGCTTGGGCACCGCACAGGATACGCAGTATTTT	CASSLGTAQDTQYF
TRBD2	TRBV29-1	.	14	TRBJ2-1	TGCAGCGTTCCAGGACTAGCGGGCTACAATGAGCAGTTCTTC	CSVPGLAGYNEQFF
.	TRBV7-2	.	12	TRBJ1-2	TGTGCCAGCAGCCACCCCGGGTATGGCTACACCTTC	CASSHPGYGYTF
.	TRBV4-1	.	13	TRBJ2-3	TGCGCCAGCAGCCAAGCTAGCGAGGATACGCAGTATTTT	CASSQASEDTQYF
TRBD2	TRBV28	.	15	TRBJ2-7	TGTGCCAGCAGAACTAGCGGGCGACTTTCCTACGAGCAGTACTTC	CASRTSGRLSYEQYF
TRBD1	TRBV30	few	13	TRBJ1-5	TGTGCCTGGAGTTCAGGGGGTGGTCAGCCCCAGCATTTT	CAWSSGGGQPQHF
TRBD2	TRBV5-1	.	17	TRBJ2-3	TGCGCCAGCAGCTTGGGGACTAGCGGGAGGAAGACAGATACGCAGTATTTT	CASSLGTSGRKTDTQYF
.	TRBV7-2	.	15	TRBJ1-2	TGTGCCAGCAGCCAAGATTTCTTCTCTGGCAATGGCTACACCTTC	CASSQDFFSGNGYTF